Presented here are 12 T cell receptor beta chains from one specimen sequenced in a study of T-cell reconstitution after alpha-beta-depleted transplantation in children (TCRdb year 2016). The sample's treatment or condition, from its label and the paper: allogeneic hematopoietic cell transplantation with graft depleted of TCRalphabeta T cells and CD19 B cells. The method behind the library was PCR. Sequencing was performed on an Illumina HiSeq 2500. Molecular barcoding was employed in the preparation of TCR libraries, with unique molecular identifiers being used to normalize TCRbeta repertoire quantification. TCRdb redid the processing of the public reads, applying fastp at Q25 and MiXCR, and retained in-frame beta chains. Rows merge per CDR3 protein into single entries with the most common DNA and genes. This sample gives some 260,000 distinct CDR3 sequences in total; roughly 25% of them show up just once. The ten largest make up about 5% of the sample.

The source material was PBMCs, mostly from graft donor cells, sampled 360 days after TCRalphabeta/CD19-depleted stem cell transplant. The receptors come from a female patient under 10 years old who had a stem cell transplant for congenital amegakaryocytic thrombocytopenia, so the T cells may come from the graft donor.

This clonotype was seen more than once but under ten times. The J gene is TRBJ2-3, the V gene TRBV19; no clear D. This CDR3 comprises 14 residues. Trimming stripped 5 bases from V and 2 bases from J, with 11 bases between. Germline V lookup: CDR1 LNHDA, CDR2 SQIVND (reference sequence). The DNA for the CDR3 is TGTGCCAGTAGTCCCGCCACCGTCACAGATACGCAGTATTTT. Its translation: CASSPATVTDTQYF.

CDR3 amino acids: CASSLIGEQFF. As DNA, the CDR3 is TGTGCCAGCAGCCTTATAGGTGAGCAGTTCTTC. This chain uses TRBV28 with TRBJ2-1; D gene ambiguous. This CDR3 spans 11 amino acids. Germline CDR1 MDHEN, CDR2 SYDVKM. Trimming shortened V by 6 bases and J by 9 bases, and 9 bases separated the two germline ends. Full variable domain (rest looked up from reference TRBV28 and TRBJ2-1): DVKVTQSSRYLVKRTGEKVFLECVQDMDHENMFWYRQDPGLGLRLIYFSYDVKMKEKGDIPEGYSVSREKKERFSLILESASTNQTSMYLCASSLIGEQFFGPGTRLTVL.

This clonotype was recorded a few times. The rearrangement links TRBV18 to TRBJ2-5; TRBD2 is a possible D gene (5 bases). CDR3 size: 16 residues. The V end lost 2 bases, the J end lost 5 bases, and 18 bases lay between the germline ends. Germline lookup yields CDR1 KGHSH and CDR2 LQKENI. This chain's CDR3 is CASSPTRSGIAETQYF. The CDR3 DNA reads as TGTGCCAGCTCACCAACGCGGAGCGGCATCGCGGAGACCCAGTACTTC.

The V and J genes are TRBV3-1 and TRBJ1-6; D is possibly TRBD1 (5 bases). V lost 8 bases, J lost 11 bases, and 19 bases lay in between. Germline V gives CDR1 LGHDT, CDR2 YNNKEL (reference sequence). The CDR3 consists of 14 residues. DNA of the CDR3: TGTGCCAGCCAAAAGGGACCCCTTGAGCCACCCCTCCACTTT. This codes for CASQKGPLEPPLHF.

This clonotype appeared a few times. The chain has TRBV5-1 and TRBJ2-1; 9 positions agree with TRBD2. The CDR3 totals 19 residues. V dropped 3 bases and J dropped 9; count of bases not matched to a gene: 22. Germline CDR1 reads SGHRS; CDR2 reads YFSETQ. CDR3 DNA: TGCGCCAGCAGCTCCCGAAAAACCATTCAGCCGGGACTAGCCTTTGAGCAGTTCTTC. Translated: CASSSRKTIQPGLAFEQFF.

The V and J genes are TRBV28 and TRBJ2-5, with a tentative D call TRBD1 (6 bases). Per germline, CDR1 MDHEN and CDR2 SYDVKM. V lost 3 bases to trimming and J lost 0 bases, with 11 bases between them. CDR3 size: 15 residues. The CDR3 here is CASSFDRSYQETQYF. The CDR3 DNA reads TGTGCCAGCAGTTTCGACAGGTCTTACCAAGAGACCCAGTACTTC.

This clonotype was counted many times. The chain combines TRBV7-9 with TRBJ2-2; maybe TRBD2 (6 bases). The CDR3 has 13 amino acids. Trimming left V 5 bases short and J 5 bases short, with 9 bases between. Looked up from germline, CDR1 is SEHNR and CDR2 is FQNEAQ (reference sequence). Written as DNA, the CDR3 is TGTGCCAGCAGCCCTCGGGGGACCGGGGAGCTGTTTTTT. Translating it yields CASSPRGTGELFF.

The gene calls are TRBV20-1 and TRBJ1-5; TRBD1 matches at 10 bases. V trimming: 6 bases; J trimming: 3 bases; junction bases outside the gene matches: 5. Per germline, CDR1 DFQATT and CDR2 SNEGSKA (reference sequence). The CDR3 is made up of 14 amino acids. As DNA, the CDR3 is TGCAGTGCCACGGGACAGGGGATCAATCAGCCCCAGCATTTT. Its translation is CSATGQGINQPQHF.

This clonotype came up a few times. The rearrangement joins TRBV25-1 to TRBJ2-4, with 7 bases that match TRBD1. The CDR3 length is 16 residues. V lost 3 bases to trimming and J lost 6 bases; unmatched junction nucleotides: 11. The germline gives CDR1 MGHDK, CDR2 SYGVNS. In DNA form, the CDR3 reads TGTGCCAGCAGTGACTCCCCTAAACAGGGGAGAAACATTCAGTACTTC. Translating it yields CASSDSPKQGRNIQYF.

J is TRBJ2-3 and V is TRBV7-9; tentative D call: TRBD1 (6 bases). Per the germline V gene, CDR1 is SEHNR and CDR2 is FQNEAQ (reference sequence). The V end lost 0 bases, the J end lost 3 bases, and 13 bases lay between the germline ends. The CDR3 is made up of 16 amino acids. The CDR3 DNA is TGTGCCAGCAGCTTAGCGCAGGGGTTGGGGACAGATACGCAGTATTTT. Protein sequence: CASSLAQGLGTDTQYF.

The rearrangement links TRBV14 to TRBJ2-3; D uncertain. The CDR3 runs to 12 residues. V was trimmed by 4 bases and J by 6 bases, leaving 8 bases between them. Germline CDR1 and CDR2: SGHDN and FVKESK. The CDR3 nucleotides are TGTGCCAGCAGCCCCTTCGGGGATACGCAGTATTTT. Its translation: CASSPFGDTQYF.

The sample holds many counts of this clonotype. This sequence joins TRBV27 and TRBJ2-7, with TRBD2 matching 11 bases. Germline V gene lookup returns CDR1 MNHEY and CDR2 SMNVEV (reference sequence). Trimming removed 0 bases from V and 4 bases from J; junction bases left unmatched: 5. The CDR3 covers 16 residues. CDR3 residues: CASSLSILAGVYEQYF. CDR3 bases: TGTGCCAGCAGTTTATCGATACTAGCGGGAGTGTACGAGCAGTACTTC.